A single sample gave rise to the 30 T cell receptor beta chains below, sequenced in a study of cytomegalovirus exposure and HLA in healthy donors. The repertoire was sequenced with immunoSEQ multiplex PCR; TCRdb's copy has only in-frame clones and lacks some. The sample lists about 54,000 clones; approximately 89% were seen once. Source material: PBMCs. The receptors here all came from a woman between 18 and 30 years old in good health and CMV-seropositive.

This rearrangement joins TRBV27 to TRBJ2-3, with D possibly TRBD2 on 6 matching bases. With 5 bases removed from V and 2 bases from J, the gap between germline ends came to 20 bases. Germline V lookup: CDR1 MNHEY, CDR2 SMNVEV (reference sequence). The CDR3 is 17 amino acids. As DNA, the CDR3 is TGTGCCAGCAGTCCTTACCCCCCGACGGGGGTCACAGATACGCAGTATTTT. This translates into CASSPYPPTGVTDTQYF.

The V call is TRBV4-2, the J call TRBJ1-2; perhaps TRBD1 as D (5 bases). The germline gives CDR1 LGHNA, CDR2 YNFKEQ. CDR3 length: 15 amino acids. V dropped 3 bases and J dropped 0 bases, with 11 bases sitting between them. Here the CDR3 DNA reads TGTGCCAGCAGCCAGGGCGGGGGGACTAACTATGGCTACACCTTC. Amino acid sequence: CASSQGGGTNYGYTF.

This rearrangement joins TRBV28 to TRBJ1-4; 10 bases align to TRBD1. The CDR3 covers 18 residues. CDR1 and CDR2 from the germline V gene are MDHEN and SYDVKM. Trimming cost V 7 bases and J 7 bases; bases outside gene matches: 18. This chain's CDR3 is CASNPPSGTGARGEKLFF. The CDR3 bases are TGTGCCAGCAACCCACCCTCCGGGACAGGGGCCCGTGGTGAAAAACTGTTTTTT. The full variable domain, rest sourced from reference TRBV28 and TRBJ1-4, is DVKVTQSSRYLVKRTGEKVFLECVQDMDHENMFWYRQDPGLGLRLIYFSYDVKMKEKGDIPEGYSVSREKKERFSLILESASTNQTSMYLCASNPPSGTGARGEKLFFGSGTQLSVL.

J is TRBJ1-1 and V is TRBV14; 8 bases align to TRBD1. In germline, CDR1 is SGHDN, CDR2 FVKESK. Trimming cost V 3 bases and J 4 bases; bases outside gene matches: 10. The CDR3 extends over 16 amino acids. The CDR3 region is CASSQRTGPSGTEAFF. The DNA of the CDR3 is TGTGCCAGCAGCCAGAGGACAGGGCCTAGCGGCACTGAAGCTTTCTTT.

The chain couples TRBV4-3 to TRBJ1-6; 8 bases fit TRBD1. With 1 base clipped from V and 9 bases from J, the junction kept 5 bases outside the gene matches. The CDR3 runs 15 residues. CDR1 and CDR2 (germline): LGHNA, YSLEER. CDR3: CASSQVAGGGSPLHF. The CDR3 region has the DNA TGCGCCAGCAGCCAAGTGGCAGGGGGCGGTTCACCCCTCCACTTT.

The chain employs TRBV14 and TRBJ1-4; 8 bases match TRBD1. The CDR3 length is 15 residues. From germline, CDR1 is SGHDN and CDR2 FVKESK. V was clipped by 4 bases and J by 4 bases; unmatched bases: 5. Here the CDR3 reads CASSRRTGLNEKLFF. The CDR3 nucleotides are TGTGCCAGCAGCCGTAGGACAGGGCTTAATGAAAAACTGTTTTTT.

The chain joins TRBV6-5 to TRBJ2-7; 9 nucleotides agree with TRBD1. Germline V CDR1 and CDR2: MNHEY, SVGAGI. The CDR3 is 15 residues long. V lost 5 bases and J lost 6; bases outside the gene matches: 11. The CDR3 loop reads CASSNQDRGPGEQYF. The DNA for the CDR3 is TGTGCCAGCAGTAATCAGGACAGGGGCCCAGGCGAGCAGTACTTC.

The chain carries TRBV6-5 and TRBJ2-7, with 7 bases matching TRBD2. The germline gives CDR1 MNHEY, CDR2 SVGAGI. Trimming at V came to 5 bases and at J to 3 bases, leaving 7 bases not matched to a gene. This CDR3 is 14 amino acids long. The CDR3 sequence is CASSPSGVIYEQYF. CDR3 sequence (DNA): TGTGCCAGCAGTCCGAGCGGGGTTATCTACGAGCAGTACTTC.

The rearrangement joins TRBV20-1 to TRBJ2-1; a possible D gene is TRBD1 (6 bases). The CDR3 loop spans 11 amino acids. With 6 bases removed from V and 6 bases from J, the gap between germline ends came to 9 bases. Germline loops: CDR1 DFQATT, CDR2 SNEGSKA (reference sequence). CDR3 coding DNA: TGCAGTGCGAAACAGGGCAATGAGCAGTTCTTC. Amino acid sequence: CSAKQGNEQFF.

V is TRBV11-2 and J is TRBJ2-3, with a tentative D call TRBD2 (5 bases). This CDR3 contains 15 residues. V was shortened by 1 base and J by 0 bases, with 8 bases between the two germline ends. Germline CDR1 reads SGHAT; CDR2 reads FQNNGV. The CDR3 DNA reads TGTGCCAGCAGCTTAGGGGAGACTAGCACAGATACGCAGTATTTT. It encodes CASSLGETSTDTQYF. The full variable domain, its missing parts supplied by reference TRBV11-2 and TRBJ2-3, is EAGVAQSPRYKIIEKRQSVAFWCNPISGHATLYWYQQILGQGPKLLIQFQNNGVVDDSQLPKDRFSAERLKGVDSTLKIQPAKLEDSAVYLCASSLGETSTDTQYFGPGTRLTVL.

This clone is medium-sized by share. The DNA of the CDR3 is TGCGCCAGCAGCCAGGGGGGACTCACCGGGGAGCTGTTTTTT. Translated: CASSQGGLTGELFF. The genes are TRBV4-1 and TRBJ2-2, with D possibly TRBD2 on 6 matching bases. V lost 3 bases to trimming and J lost 4 bases, with 9 bases between them. The CDR3 has 14 amino acids. Germline V lookup: CDR1 MGHRA, CDR2 YSYEKL.

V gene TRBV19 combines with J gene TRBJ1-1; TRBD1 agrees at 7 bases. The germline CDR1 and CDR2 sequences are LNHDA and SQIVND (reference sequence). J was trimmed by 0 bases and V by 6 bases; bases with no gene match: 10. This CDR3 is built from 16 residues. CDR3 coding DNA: TGTGCCAGTAGAGAGGCCGGGACAGCCGTGAACACTGAAGCTTTCTTT. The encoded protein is CASREAGTAVNTEAFF.

The CDR3 DNA follows: TGCAGCGCCGAGAAGCAAGCGGGGGGGCTCTTAAATGAGCAGTTCTTC. The encoded protein is CSAEKQAGGLLNEQFF. The chain links TRBV29-1 to TRBJ2-1; 10 nucleotides agree with TRBD2. Germline lookup yields CDR1 SQVTM and CDR2 ANQGSEA. The CDR3 is 16 residues long. J lost 7 bases, V lost 7 bases, and 16 bases had no gene match.

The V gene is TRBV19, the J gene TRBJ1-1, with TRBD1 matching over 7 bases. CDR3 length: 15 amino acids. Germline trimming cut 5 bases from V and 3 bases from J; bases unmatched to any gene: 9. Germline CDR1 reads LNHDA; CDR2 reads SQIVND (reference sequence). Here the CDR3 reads CASSYATGIDTEAFF. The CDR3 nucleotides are TGTGCCAGTAGTTACGCGACAGGGATCGACACTGAAGCTTTCTTT.

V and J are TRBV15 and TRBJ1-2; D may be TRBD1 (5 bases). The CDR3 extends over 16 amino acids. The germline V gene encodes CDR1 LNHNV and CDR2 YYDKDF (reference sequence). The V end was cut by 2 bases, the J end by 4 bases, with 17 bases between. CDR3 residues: CATSRKVGQGFYGYTF. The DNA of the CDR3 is TGTGCCACCAGCAGAAAGGTCGGGCAGGGCTTCTATGGCTACACCTTC. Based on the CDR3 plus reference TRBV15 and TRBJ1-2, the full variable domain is DAMVIQNPRYQVTQFGKPVTLSCSQTLNHNVMYWYQQKSSQAPKLLFHYYDKDFNNEADTPDNFQSRRPNTSFCFLDIRSPGLGDTAMYLCATSRKVGQGFYGYTFGSGTRLTVV.

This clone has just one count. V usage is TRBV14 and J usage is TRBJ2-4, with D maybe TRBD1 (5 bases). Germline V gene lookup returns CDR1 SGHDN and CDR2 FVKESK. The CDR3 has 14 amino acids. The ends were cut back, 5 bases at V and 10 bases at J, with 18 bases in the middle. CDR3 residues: CASSTTVRLGIQYF. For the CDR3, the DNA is TGTGCCAGCAGCACGACAGTTCGTCTAGGAATTCAGTACTTC.

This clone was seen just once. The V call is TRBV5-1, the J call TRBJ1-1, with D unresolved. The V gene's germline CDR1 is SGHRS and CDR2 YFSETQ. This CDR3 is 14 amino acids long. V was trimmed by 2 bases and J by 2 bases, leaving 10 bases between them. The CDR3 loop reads CASSFEHSNTEAFF. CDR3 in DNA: TGCGCCAGCAGCTTTGAGCACAGTAACACTGAAGCTTTCTTT.

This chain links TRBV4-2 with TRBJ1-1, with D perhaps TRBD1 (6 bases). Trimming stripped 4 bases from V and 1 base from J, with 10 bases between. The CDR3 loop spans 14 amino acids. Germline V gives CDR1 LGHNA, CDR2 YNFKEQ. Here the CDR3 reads CASSPGQTNTEAFF. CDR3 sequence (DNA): TGTGCCAGCAGCCCTGGACAGACGAACACTGAAGCTTTCTTT.

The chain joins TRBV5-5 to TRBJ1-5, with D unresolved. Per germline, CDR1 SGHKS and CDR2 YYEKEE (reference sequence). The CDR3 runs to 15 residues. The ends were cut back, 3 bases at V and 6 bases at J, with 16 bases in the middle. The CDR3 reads CASSSGGISGQPQHF. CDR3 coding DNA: TGTGCCAGCAGCTCCGGAGGGATTAGCGGTCAGCCCCAGCATTTT. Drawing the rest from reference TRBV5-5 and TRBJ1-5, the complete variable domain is DAGVTQSPTHLIKTRGQQVTLRCSPISGHKSVSWYQQVLGQGPQFIFQYYEKEERGRGNFPDRFSARQFPNYSSELNVNALLLGDSALYLCASSSGGISGQPQHFGDGTRLSIL.

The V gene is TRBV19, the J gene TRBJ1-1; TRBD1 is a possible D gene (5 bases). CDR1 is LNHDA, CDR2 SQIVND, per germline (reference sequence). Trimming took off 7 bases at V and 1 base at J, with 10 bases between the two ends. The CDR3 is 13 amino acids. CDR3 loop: CASKGQENTEAFF. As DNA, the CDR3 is TGTGCCAGTAAGGGGCAGGAGAACACTGAAGCTTTCTTT.

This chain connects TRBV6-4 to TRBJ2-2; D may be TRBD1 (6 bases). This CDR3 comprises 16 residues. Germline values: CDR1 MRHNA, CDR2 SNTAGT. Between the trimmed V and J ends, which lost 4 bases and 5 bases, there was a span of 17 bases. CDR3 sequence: CASSVSQGGETGELFF. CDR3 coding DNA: TGTGCCAGCAGTGTATCACAGGGCGGCGAAACCGGGGAGCTGTTTTTT.

CDR3 nucleotide sequence: TGTGCCAGCAGTGTGGGACAGGATAAAAAGGTGTCGTACGAGCAGTACTTC. Translating it yields CASSVGQDKKVSYEQYF. The chain has TRBV2 and TRBJ2-7, with 8 bases matching TRBD1. V was pared by 4 bases and J by 4 bases, with 15 bases of the junction left unmatched. The CDR3 contains 17 residues. Germline CDR1 and CDR2: SNHLY and FYNNEI.

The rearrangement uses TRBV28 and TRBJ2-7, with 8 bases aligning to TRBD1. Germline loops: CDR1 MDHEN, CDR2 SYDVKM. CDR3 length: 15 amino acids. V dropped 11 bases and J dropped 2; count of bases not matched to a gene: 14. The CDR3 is CASMEPGTGPYEQYF. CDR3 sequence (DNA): TGTGCCTCCATGGAGCCCGGGACAGGTCCCTACGAGCAGTACTTC.

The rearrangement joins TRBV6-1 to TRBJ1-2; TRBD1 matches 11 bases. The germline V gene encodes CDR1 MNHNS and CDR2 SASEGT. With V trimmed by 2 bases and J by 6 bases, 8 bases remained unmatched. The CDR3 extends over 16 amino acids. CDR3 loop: CASSEQSGQGGNGYTF. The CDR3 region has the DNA TGTGCCAGCAGTGAACAATCGGGACAGGGGGGAAATGGCTACACCTTC.

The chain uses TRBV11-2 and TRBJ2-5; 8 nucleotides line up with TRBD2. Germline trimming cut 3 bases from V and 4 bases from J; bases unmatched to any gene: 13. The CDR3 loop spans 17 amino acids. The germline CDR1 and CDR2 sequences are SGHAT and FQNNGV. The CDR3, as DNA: TGTGCCAGCAGCTTCACGGTGCGGGGGGCCGCGGGAGAGACCCAGTACTTC. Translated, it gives CASSFTVRGAAGETQYF.

The CDR3 protein is CASRGNGTGGFGYTF. As DNA, the CDR3 is TGTGCCAGCAGGGGGAACGGGACAGGGGGTTTTGGCTACACCTTC. The chain uses TRBV21-1 and TRBJ1-2; TRBD1, as called in the table, went unchecked against the DNA. TRBV21-1 is shown as a pseudogene. This CDR3 has 15 amino acids.

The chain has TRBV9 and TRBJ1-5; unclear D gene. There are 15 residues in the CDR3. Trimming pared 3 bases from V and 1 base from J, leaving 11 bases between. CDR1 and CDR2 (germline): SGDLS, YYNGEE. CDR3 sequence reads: CASSGSDASNQPQHF. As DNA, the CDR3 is TGTGCCAGCAGCGGAAGCGACGCGAGCAATCAGCCCCAGCATTTT.

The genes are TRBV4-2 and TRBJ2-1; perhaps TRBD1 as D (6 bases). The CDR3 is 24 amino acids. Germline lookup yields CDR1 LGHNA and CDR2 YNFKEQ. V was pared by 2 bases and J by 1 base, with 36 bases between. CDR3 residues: CASSQKRAVDGPRGTESSYNEQFF. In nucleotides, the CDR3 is TGTGCCAGCAGCCAAAAGAGGGCGGTCGACGGACCTAGGGGGACCGAATCATCCTACAATGAGCAGTTCTTC.

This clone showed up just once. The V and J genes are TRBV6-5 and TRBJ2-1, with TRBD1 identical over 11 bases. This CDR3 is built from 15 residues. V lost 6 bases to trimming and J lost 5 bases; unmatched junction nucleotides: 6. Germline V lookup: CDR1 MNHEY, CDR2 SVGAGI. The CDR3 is CASRAPGQGDNEQFF. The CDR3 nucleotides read TGTGCCAGCAGAGCACCGGGACAGGGGGACAATGAGCAGTTCTTC.

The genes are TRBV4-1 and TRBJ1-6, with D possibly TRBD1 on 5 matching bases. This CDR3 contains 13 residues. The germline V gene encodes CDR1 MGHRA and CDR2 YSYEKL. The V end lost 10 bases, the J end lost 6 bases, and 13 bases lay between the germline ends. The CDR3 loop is CATATESNSPLHF. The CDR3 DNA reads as TGCGCCACCGCGACAGAGTCTAATTCACCCCTCCACTTT.